Below are 10 T cell receptor beta chains sequenced from a single sample in a study of shared clonotypes between healthy human individuals. Libraries were prepared by immunoSEQ multiplex PCR; TCRdb keeps only in-frame clonotypes and omits some of them. The sample includes 1.6 million or so clones, roughly 96% of them seen just once. Sequencing was performed on naive CD4+ T cells sorted from blood. Documented subset: CD45RA+ positively selected. All receptors come from a man aged 30 to 45 in good health.

This sequence joins TRBV2 and TRBJ2-5, with D perhaps given as TRBD1 or TRBD2 (5 bases each). The CDR3 loop spans 13 amino acids. Germline values: CDR1 SNHLY, CDR2 FYNNEI. Trimming shortened V by 8 bases and J by 5 bases, and 15 bases separated the two germline ends. The CDR3 DNA is TGTGCCAGCGGGACGGAGATGGGGGAGACCCAGTACTTC. This encodes CASGTEMGETQYF.

This clone has just a few counts. The same CDR3 arises from other DNA sequences in this sample as well. The chain has TRBV28 and TRBJ1-2; TRBD1 might be the D (5 bases). The CDR3 is made up of 13 amino acids. Deletions cut 1 base from V and 4 bases from J, with 7 bases between. Germline V gene sequence: CDR1 MDHEN, CDR2 SYDVKM. CDR3 in amino acids: CASSLSGTYGYTF. In DNA, the CDR3 is TGTGCCAGCAGTTTATCAGGGACCTATGGCTACACCTTC.

This chain joins TRBV18 and TRBJ1-5; D is uncertain. This CDR3 spans 14 amino acids. Germline CDR1 and CDR2: KGHSH and LQKENI. Trimming pared 6 bases from V and 4 bases from J, leaving 13 bases between. CDR3 residues: CASSLGGLNQPQHF. The CDR3 DNA reads as TGTGCCAGCTCCCTGGGAGGGTTAAATCAGCCCCAGCATTTT.

J is TRBJ1-2 and V is TRBV9; D is undetermined. V dropped 0 bases and J dropped 8 bases, with 11 bases sitting between them. The CDR3 contains 13 residues. Germline V gene lookup returns CDR1 SGDLS and CDR2 YYNGEE. CDR3 sequence reads: CASSVAQSAGYTF. The CDR3 DNA follows: TGTGCCAGCAGCGTAGCCCAATCAGCCGGCTACACCTTC.

The CDR3 bases are TGTGCCAGCAGCTTAGTCGGGTCTAGGAATGAGCAGTTCTTC. This encodes CASSLVGSRNEQFF. The rearrangement joins TRBV11-2 to TRBJ2-1; D gene unclear. The CDR3 extends over 14 amino acids. V dropped 1 base and J dropped 7 bases, with 11 bases sitting between them. CDR1 SGHAT and CDR2 FQNNGV come from the germline V gene.

V gene TRBV6-1 combines with J gene TRBJ1-2; D gene unclear. V gave up 7 bases and J gave up 8 bases, with 20 bases separating them. The length of the CDR3 is 14 residues. Germline lookup yields CDR1 MNHNS and CDR2 SASEGT. In DNA form, the CDR3 reads TGTGCCAGCATACAAATGGGATCAGTCAGAGGCTACACCTTC. This translates into CASIQMGSVRGYTF.

The genes are TRBV19 and TRBJ1-5; a possible D gene is TRBD1 (6 bases). The germline gives CDR1 LNHDA, CDR2 SQIVND (reference sequence). There are 15 residues in the CDR3. V was pared by 9 bases and J by 5 bases, with 20 bases between. CDR3 coding DNA: TGTGCCAGCAACCCGCTTTATTCAGGGGATCAGCCCCAGCATTTT. Translated: CASNPLYSGDQPQHF.

The genes are TRBV28 and TRBJ1-2; 10 bases are a match to TRBD1. The CDR3 has 15 amino acids. With V trimmed by 3 bases and J by 8 bases, 9 bases remained unmatched. Germline V gene data show CDR1 as MDHEN and CDR2 as SYDVKM. The CDR3 coding sequence is TGTGCCAGCAGTTTCCTGGACAGGGGGAGAAAAGGCTACACCTTC. Residues: CASSFLDRGRKGYTF.

The genes are TRBV6-4 and TRBJ1-5; D is perhaps TRBD1 (5 bases). Germline values: CDR1 MRHNA, CDR2 SNTAGT. Trimming removed 5 bases from V and 3 bases from J, with 14 bases in between. The CDR3 spans 15 residues. In DNA form, the CDR3 reads TGTGCCAGCAGTAGGGACGGCACTCCCAATCAGCCCCAGCATTTT. Its translation: CASSRDGTPNQPQHF.

J is TRBJ2-3 and V is TRBV7-3; D call uncertain. This CDR3 spans 14 amino acids. Trimming shortened V by 4 bases and J by 1 base, and 9 bases separated the two germline ends. Germline CDR1 SGHTA, CDR2 FQGTGA. The CDR3 DNA sequence: TGTGCCAGCAGCTCATATGGCGGCACAGATACGCAGTATTTT. Amino acids: CASSSYGGTDTQYF.